This TCR beta chain was sequenced for a study of patients and donors after allogeneic stem cell transplantation. V was clipped by 3 bases and J by 2 bases; unmatched bases: 6. CDR3 length: 18 amino acids. The sample holds a few counts of this clonotype. TCRdb re-analysed the RT-PCR reads in MiXCR, keeping a single row per CDR3 protein. This table holds about 960,000 distinct CDR3 sequences, around 17% found once. The sample consisted of blood, either unsorted or a sorted T cell fraction (not recorded which). This clonotype was sampled from a human donor who was either an allogeneic HSCT recipient or a stem cell or donor lymphocyte infusion donor (not recorded which). It is not recorded whose cells these are; they may come from a transplant donor. The rearrangement links TRBV12-3 or TRBV12-4 to TRBJ2-3, with TRBD2 identical over 15 bases. The CDR3 spells CASSFPGLAGGYTDTQYF. In nucleotides, the CDR3 is TGTGCCAGCAGTTTCCCGGGACTAGCGGGAGGATACACAGATACGCAGTATTTT.